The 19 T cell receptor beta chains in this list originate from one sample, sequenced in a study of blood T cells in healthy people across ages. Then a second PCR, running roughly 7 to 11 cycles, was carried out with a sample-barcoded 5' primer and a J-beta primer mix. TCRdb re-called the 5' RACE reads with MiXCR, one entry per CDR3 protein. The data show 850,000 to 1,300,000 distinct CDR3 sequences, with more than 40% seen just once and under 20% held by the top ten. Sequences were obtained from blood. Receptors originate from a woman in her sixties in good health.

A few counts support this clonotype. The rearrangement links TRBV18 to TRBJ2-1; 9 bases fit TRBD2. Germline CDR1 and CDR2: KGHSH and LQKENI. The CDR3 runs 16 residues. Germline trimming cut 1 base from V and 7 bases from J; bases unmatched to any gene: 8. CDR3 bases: TGTGCCAGCTCACCACTGACTAGCGGCCCCGGGAATGAGCAGTTCTTC. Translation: CASSPLTSGPGNEQFF. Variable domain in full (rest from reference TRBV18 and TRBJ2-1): NAGVMQNPRHLVRRRGQEARLRCSPMKGHSHVYWYRQLPEEGLKFMVYLQKENIIDESGMPKERFSAEFPKEGPSILRIQQVVRGDSAAYFCASSPLTSGPGNEQFFGPGTRLTVL.

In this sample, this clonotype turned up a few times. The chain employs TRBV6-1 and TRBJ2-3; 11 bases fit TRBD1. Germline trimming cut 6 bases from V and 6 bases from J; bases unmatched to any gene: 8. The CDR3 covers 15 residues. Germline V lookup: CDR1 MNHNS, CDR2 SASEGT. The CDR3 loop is CASRDSGTGGDTQYF. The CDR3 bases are TGTGCCAGCAGGGACTCCGGGACAGGGGGGGATACGCAGTATTTT.

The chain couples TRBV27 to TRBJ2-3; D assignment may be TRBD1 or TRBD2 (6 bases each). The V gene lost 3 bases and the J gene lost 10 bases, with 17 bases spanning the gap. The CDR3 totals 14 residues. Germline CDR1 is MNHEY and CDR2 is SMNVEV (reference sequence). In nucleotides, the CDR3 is TGTGCCAGCAGTTTTGGGGGGCACCCTCGGGCGCAGTATTTT. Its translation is CASSFGGHPRAQYF.

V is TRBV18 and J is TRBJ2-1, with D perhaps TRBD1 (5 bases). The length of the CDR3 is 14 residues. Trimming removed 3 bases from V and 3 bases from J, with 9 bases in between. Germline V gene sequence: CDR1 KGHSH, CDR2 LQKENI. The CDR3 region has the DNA TGTGCCAGCTCACCGGACAAAGGCTACAATGAGCAGTTCTTC. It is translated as CASSPDKGYNEQFF.

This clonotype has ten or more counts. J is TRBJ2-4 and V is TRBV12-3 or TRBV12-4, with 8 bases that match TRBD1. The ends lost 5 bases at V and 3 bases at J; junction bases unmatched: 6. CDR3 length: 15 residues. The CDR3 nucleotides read TGTGCCAGCAGTCCAGGGGGCTACGGCAAAAACATTCAGTACTTC. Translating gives CASSPGGYGKNIQYF.

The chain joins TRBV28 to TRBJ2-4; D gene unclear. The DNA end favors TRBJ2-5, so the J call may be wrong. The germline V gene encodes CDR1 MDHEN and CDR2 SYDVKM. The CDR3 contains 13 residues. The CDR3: CASSLNLEETQYF. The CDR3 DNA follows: TGTGCCAGCAGTTTGAACCTAGAGGAGACCCAGTACTTC.

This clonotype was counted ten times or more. This CDR3 is CASSQPGGGETQYF. The DNA of the CDR3 is TGCGCCAGCAGCCAACCTGGGGGGGGAGAGACCCAGTACTTC. The chain combines TRBV5-1 with TRBJ2-5; 7 nucleotides align to TRBD2. CDR1 is SGHRS, CDR2 YFSETQ, per germline. The V and J ends lost 4 bases and 4 bases, in that order; junction bases with no gene match: 7. This CDR3 has 14 residues. Looking up the rest from reference TRBV5-1 and TRBJ2-5 gives the full variable domain: KAGVTQTPRYLIKTRGQQVTLSCSPISGHRSVSWYQQTPGQGLQFLFEYFSETQRNKGNFPGRFSGRQFSNSRSEMNVSTLELGDSALYLCASSQPGGGETQYFGPGTRLLVL.

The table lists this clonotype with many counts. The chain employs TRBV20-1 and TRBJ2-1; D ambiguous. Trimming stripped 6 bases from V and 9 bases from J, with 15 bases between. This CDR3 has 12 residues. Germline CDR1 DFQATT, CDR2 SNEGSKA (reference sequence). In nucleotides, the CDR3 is TGCAGTGCCCAGGCTATAGGGATTGAGCAGTTCTTC. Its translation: CSAQAIGIEQFF.

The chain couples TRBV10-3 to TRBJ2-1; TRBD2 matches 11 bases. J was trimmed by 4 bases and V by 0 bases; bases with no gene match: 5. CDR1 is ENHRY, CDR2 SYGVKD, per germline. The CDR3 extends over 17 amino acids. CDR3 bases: TGTGCCATCAGTGAGTCGAGGGGGACTAGCGGATACAATGAGCAGTTCTTC. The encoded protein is CAISESRGTSGYNEQFF.

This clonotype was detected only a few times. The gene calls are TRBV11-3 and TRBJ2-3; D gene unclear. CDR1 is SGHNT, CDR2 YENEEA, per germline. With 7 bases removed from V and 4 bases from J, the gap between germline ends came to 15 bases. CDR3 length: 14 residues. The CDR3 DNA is TGTGCCAGCAAAGCTGGGCGTTCGTCAGATACGCAGTATTTT. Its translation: CASKAGRSSDTQYF.

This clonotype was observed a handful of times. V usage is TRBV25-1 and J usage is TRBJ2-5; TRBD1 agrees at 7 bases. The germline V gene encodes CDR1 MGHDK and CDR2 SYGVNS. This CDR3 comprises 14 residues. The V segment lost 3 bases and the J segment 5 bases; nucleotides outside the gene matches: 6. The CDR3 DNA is TGTGCCAGCAGTGACTCCGGGACAGCTGAGACCCAGTACTTC. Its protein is CASSDSGTAETQYF.

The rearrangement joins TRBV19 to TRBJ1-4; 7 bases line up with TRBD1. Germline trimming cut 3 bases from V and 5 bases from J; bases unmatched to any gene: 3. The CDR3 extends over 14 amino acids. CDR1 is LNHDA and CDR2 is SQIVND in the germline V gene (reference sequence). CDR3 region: CASSMTGPNEKLFF. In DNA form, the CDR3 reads TGTGCCAGTAGTATGACAGGGCCGAATGAAAAACTGTTTTTT.

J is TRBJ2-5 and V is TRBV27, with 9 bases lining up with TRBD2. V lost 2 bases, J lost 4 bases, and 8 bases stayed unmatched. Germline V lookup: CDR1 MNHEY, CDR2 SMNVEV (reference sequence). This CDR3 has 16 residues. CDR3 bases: TGTGCCAGCAGTTTACGGGTAGCGGGAGCCCGAGAGACCCAGTACTTC. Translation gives CASSLRVAGARETQYF.

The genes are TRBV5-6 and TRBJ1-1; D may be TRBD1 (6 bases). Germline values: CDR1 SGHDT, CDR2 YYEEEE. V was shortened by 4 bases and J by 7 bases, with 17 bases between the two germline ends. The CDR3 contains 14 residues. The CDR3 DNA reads TGTGCCAGCAGCCCGTACGACAGGCGCCATGAAGCTTTCTTT. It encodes CASSPYDRRHEAFF. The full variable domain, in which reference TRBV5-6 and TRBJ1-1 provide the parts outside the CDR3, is DAGVTQSPTHLIKTRGQQVTLRCSPKSGHDTVSWYQQALGQGPQFIFQYYEEEERQRGNFPDRFSGHQFPNYSSELNVNALLLGDSALYLCASSPYDRRHEAFFGQGTRLTVV.

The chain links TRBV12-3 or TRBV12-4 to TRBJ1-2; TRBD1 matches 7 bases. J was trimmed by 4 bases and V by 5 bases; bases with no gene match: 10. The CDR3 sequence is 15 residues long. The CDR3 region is CASSPLQPGGYGYTF. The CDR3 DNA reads TGTGCCAGCAGTCCACTTCAGCCAGGGGGCTATGGCTACACCTTC.

In DNA form, the CDR3 reads TGTGCCAGCAGTTTATGGGGAGGGGGGTTCAATCAGCCCCAGCATTTT. This encodes CASSLWGGGFNQPQHF. This chain links TRBV27 with TRBJ1-5, with TRBD1 as a possible D gene (6 bases). The V gene lost 1 base and the J gene lost 3 bases, with 13 bases spanning the gap. The CDR3 spans 16 residues. Germline V gives CDR1 MNHEY, CDR2 SMNVEV (reference sequence).

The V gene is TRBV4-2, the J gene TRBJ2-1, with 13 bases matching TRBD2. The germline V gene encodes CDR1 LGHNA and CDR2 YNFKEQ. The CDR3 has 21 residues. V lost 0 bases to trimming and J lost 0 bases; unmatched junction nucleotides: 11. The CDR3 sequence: CASSQDKRLAGGGGSYNEQFF. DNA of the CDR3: TGTGCCAGCAGCCAAGACAAGAGACTAGCGGGAGGAGGTGGCTCCTACAATGAGCAGTTCTTC.

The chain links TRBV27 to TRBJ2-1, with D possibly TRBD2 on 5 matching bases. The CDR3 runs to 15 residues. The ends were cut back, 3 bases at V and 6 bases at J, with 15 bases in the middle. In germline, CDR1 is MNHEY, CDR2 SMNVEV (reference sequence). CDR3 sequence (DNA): TGTGCCAGCAGTTTCTTAGGAACCGGGGTCAATGAGCAGTTCTTC. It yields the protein CASSFLGTGVNEQFF.

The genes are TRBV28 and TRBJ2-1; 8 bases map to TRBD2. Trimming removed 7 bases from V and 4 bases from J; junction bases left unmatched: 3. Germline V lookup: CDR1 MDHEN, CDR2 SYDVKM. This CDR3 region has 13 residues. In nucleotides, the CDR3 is TGTGCCAGCACGGGGGGGAAGTACAATGAGCAGTTCTTC. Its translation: CASTGGKYNEQFF.